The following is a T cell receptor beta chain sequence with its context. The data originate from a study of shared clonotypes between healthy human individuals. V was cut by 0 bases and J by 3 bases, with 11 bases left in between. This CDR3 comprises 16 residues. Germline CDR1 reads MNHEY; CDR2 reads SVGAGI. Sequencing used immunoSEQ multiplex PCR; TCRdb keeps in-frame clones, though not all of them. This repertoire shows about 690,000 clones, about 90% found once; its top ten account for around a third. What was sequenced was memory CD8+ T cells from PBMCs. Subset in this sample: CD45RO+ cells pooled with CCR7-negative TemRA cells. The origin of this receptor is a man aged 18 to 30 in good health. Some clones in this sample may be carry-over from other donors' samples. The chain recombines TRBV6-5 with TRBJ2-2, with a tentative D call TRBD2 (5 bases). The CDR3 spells CASSYSRLGDTGELFF. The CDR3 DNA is TGTGCCAGCAGTTACTCGCGGCTCGGGGACACCGGGGAGCTGTTTTTT.